This T cell receptor beta chain was recovered during a study of vaccination effects on CD4 cells after COVID-19. As for the study in general: Antigen-specific CD4+ T cells were expanded (with viral peptide pools) by the ViraFEST assay ahead of sequencing.

Germline assignment: CDR1 LNHDA and CDR2 SQIVND (reference sequence). The CDR3 extends over 15 amino acids. Trimming took 4 bases from V and 5 from J; bases not matched to a gene: 7. Cells that had been cultured for 10 days were the source of isolated CD4+ T cells. Repertoires were generated with immunoSEQ multiplex PCR, while TCRdb's copy carries only in-frame clones and drops some. The data show tens of thousands of clones, with 65% seen just once and roughly 9.2% held by the top ten. This clone was seen more than once but under ten times. Its antigen is unknown. This chain connects TRBV19 to TRBJ2-1; 8 nucleotides match TRBD2. The origin of this receptor is a human donor who received a COVID-19 vaccine. The source material was CD4+ T cells from PBMCs cultured without peptide, sampled before COVID-19 vaccination. CDR3 coding DNA: TGTGCCAGTAGTAATACAGGCGGGGGGAACAATGAGCAGTTCTTC. It yields the protein CASSNTGGGNNEQFF.